Listed below are T cell receptor beta chains from one sample, sequenced in a study of identifying expanded T cells in peripheral blood. TCRdb keeps only in-frame clones here, not all; method: immunoSEQ multiplex PCR. The sample holds approximately 100,000 clones; roughly 91% are singletons and the top ten take about a sixth. Source material: blood. The receptors stem from a person between 18 and 75 years old in good health. Both conserved end residues are part of each CDR3. Fields, in order: D gene, V gene, CDR3 length, clone size, J gene, CDR3 DNA, CDR3 protein. D genes are given only for firm matches. Clone size is given for some rows only: seen once, a few or many times, or a class if the clone is expanded.

D gene: -; V gene: TRBV7-2; CDR3 length: 16; clone size: -; J gene: TRBJ1-5; CDR3 DNA: TGTGCCAGCAGCTTAAGGCAGGCCTCAGCGAATCAGCCCCAGCATTTT; CDR3 protein: CASSLRQASANQPQHF
D gene: -; V gene: TRBV18; CDR3 length: 15; clone size: -; J gene: TRBJ2-5; CDR3 DNA: TGTGCCAGCTCACCATTGATTACAGACCAAGAGACCCAGTACTTC; CDR3 protein: CASSPLITDQETQYF
D gene: -; V gene: TRBV7-9; CDR3 length: 15; clone size: -; J gene: TRBJ1-4; CDR3 DNA: TGTGCCAGCAGCTCCCGGTCCAACCCTGATGAAAAACTGTTTTTT; CDR3 protein: CASSSRSNPDEKLFF
D gene: TRBD1; V gene: TRBV6-1; CDR3 length: 15; clone size: -; J gene: TRBJ1-2; CDR3 DNA: TGTGCCAGCAGTAAACCGGGACAGGGGGTATATGGCTACACCTTC; CDR3 protein: CASSKPGQGVYGYTF
D gene: -; V gene: TRBV25-1; CDR3 length: 13; clone size: -; J gene: TRBJ2-4; CDR3 DNA: TGTGCCAGCAGTTGGGAACGGTGGGGCATTCAGTACTTC; CDR3 protein: CASSWERWGIQYF
D gene: -; V gene: TRBV30; CDR3 length: 18; clone size: -; J gene: TRBJ1-6; CDR3 DNA: TGTGCCTGGAGCGCCCGTCGGGGGGCTAAGGCCTATAATTCACCCCTCCACTTT; CDR3 protein: CAWSARRGAKAYNSPLHF
D gene: -; V gene: TRBV10-3; CDR3 length: 14; clone size: -; J gene: TRBJ1-6; CDR3 DNA: TGTGCCAGCAATAAAAGGGGGTCGTCATCACCCCTCCACTTT; CDR3 protein: CASNKRGSSSPLHF
D gene: -; V gene: TRBV16; CDR3 length: 14; clone size: -; J gene: TRBJ1-1; CDR3 DNA: TGTGCCAGCAGCCCAGGAGCGGGAAACACTGAAGCTTTCTTT; CDR3 protein: CASSPGAGNTEAFF
D gene: -; V gene: TRBV21-1; CDR3 length: 16; clone size: -; J gene: TRBJ1-1; CDR3 DNA: TGTGCCAGCAGCAAAAAGGACAGCCCCATGAACACTGAAGCTTTCTTT; CDR3 protein: CASSKKDSPMNTEAFF
D gene: TRBD2; V gene: TRBV5-4; CDR3 length: 16; clone size: -; J gene: TRBJ2-4; CDR3 DNA: TGTGCCAGCAGCTTGGGTGCGGGGGATAGGGGTAACATTCAGTACTTC; CDR3 protein: CASSLGAGDRGNIQYF
D gene: -; V gene: TRBV19; CDR3 length: 17; clone size: -; J gene: TRBJ2-7; CDR3 DNA: TGTGCCAGTAGTATCGGGTTTGGGGACGGCCTTTCCTACGAGCAGTACTTC; CDR3 protein: CASSIGFGDGLSYEQYF
D gene: TRBD1; V gene: TRBV5-1; CDR3 length: 15; clone size: -; J gene: TRBJ2-5; CDR3 DNA: TGCGCCAGCAGCTGGGGACAGGGAGCCCAAGAGACCCAGTACTTC; CDR3 protein: CASSWGQGAQETQYF
D gene: -; V gene: TRBV7-9; CDR3 length: 14; clone size: -; J gene: TRBJ2-5; CDR3 DNA: TGTGCCAGCAGTACCGGGGGCCATGGAGAGACCCAGTACTTC; CDR3 protein: CASSTGGHGETQYF
D gene: -; V gene: TRBV10-2; CDR3 length: 15; clone size: once; J gene: TRBJ2-2; CDR3 DNA: TGCGCCAGCAGTGAGTCGGCCGCGATGACCGGGGAGCTGTTTTTT; CDR3 protein: CASSESAAMTGELFF
D gene: -; V gene: TRBV5-6; CDR3 length: 16; clone size: -; J gene: TRBJ1-5; CDR3 DNA: TGTGCCAGCAGCTTGGGAAGGCAAGACAGCAATCAGCCCCAGCATTTT; CDR3 protein: CASSLGRQDSNQPQHF
D gene: TRBD1; V gene: TRBV4-3; CDR3 length: 17; clone size: -; J gene: TRBJ2-2; CDR3 DNA: TGCGCCAGCAGCCAAGATAAGGGACAGGGGCGGACGGGGGAGCTGTTTTTT; CDR3 protein: CASSQDKGQGRTGELFF
D gene: TRBD1; V gene: TRBV19; CDR3 length: 15; clone size: -; J gene: TRBJ1-4; CDR3 DNA: TGTGCCAGTAGTAGGGACAGCGCAACTAATGAAAAACTGTTTTTT; CDR3 protein: CASSRDSATNEKLFF
D gene: -; V gene: TRBV7-9; CDR3 length: 13; clone size: -; J gene: TRBJ2-2; CDR3 DNA: TGTGCCAGCAGCTTAGCGCAGCTCGGGGAGCTGTTTTTT; CDR3 protein: CASSLAQLGELFF
D gene: -; V gene: TRBV7-2; CDR3 length: 13; clone size: -; J gene: TRBJ1-1; CDR3 DNA: TGTGCCAGCAGCTTATCCAGACACACTGAAGCTTTCTTT; CDR3 protein: CASSLSRHTEAFF
D gene: TRBD2; V gene: TRBV4-1; CDR3 length: 18; clone size: -; J gene: TRBJ2-1; CDR3 DNA: TGCGCCAGCAGCCAAGTGTCACTAGCGGGGGGACAGTACAATGAGCAGTTCTTC; CDR3 protein: CASSQVSLAGGQYNEQFF
D gene: TRBD2; V gene: TRBV19; CDR3 length: 15; clone size: -; J gene: TRBJ2-1; CDR3 DNA: TGTGCCAGTAAGATCGGGGGGGCCTCCTACAATGAGCAGTTCTTC; CDR3 protein: CASKIGGASYNEQFF
D gene: TRBD1; V gene: TRBV28; CDR3 length: 15; clone size: once; J gene: TRBJ2-7; CDR3 DNA: TGTGCCAGCAGTGCACCGGGACAGGGGGCCCACGAGCAGTACTTC; CDR3 protein: CASSAPGQGAHEQYF
D gene: TRBD2; V gene: TRBV5-1; CDR3 length: 17; clone size: -; J gene: TRBJ2-3; CDR3 DNA: TGCGCCAGCAGCCATACTAGCGGGGGGGCCAGCACAGATACGCAGTATTTT; CDR3 protein: CASSHTSGGASTDTQYF
D gene: -; V gene: TRBV6-5; CDR3 length: 15; clone size: -; J gene: TRBJ2-7; CDR3 DNA: TGTGCCAGCAGTTACTCCCCGTTCGGGGACTACGAGCAGTACTTC; CDR3 protein: CASSYSPFGDYEQYF
D gene: TRBD1; V gene: TRBV27; CDR3 length: 14; clone size: -; J gene: TRBJ2-7; CDR3 DNA: TGTGCCAGCAGTCTAGGGACAGGGTTTCACGAGCAGTACTTC; CDR3 protein: CASSLGTGFHEQYF
D gene: -; V gene: TRBV4-3; CDR3 length: 17; clone size: -; J gene: TRBJ2-3; CDR3 DNA: TGCGCCAGCAGCCAAGAGTTCACTAGCTCTAGCACAGATACGCAGTATTTT; CDR3 protein: CASSQEFTSSSTDTQYF
D gene: -; V gene: TRBV6-5; CDR3 length: 14; clone size: -; J gene: TRBJ1-5; CDR3 DNA: TGTGCCAGCAGTTTCGGGAATAGCAATCAGCCCCAGCATTTT; CDR3 protein: CASSFGNSNQPQHF
D gene: -; V gene: TRBV27; CDR3 length: 15; clone size: few; J gene: TRBJ1-3; CDR3 DNA: TGTGCCAGCAGTTTATCGACGGGTGGTGGAAACACCATATATTTT; CDR3 protein: CASSLSTGGGNTIYF
D gene: -; V gene: TRBV6-9; CDR3 length: 12; clone size: -; J gene: TRBJ2-2; CDR3 DNA: TGTGCCAGCAGTGAAAACACCGGGGAGCTGTTTTTT; CDR3 protein: CASSENTGELFF
D gene: -; V gene: TRBV6-5; CDR3 length: 12; clone size: -; J gene: TRBJ2-3; CDR3 DNA: TGTGCCAGCAGTTCTGTGGCAGATACGCAGTATTTT; CDR3 protein: CASSSVADTQYF
D gene: -; V gene: TRBV7-2; CDR3 length: 11; clone size: -; J gene: TRBJ2-1; CDR3 DNA: TGTGCCAGCACTACTGGAGGGGAGCAGTTCTTC; CDR3 protein: CASTTGGEQFF
D gene: TRBD1; V gene: TRBV18; CDR3 length: 17; clone size: -; J gene: TRBJ1-2; CDR3 DNA: TGTGCCAGCTCACCTCCCCCGTACAGGGGGCTGAGCTATGGCTACACCTTC; CDR3 protein: CASSPPPYRGLSYGYTF
D gene: -; V gene: TRBV2; CDR3 length: 12; clone size: -; J gene: TRBJ2-5; CDR3 DNA: TGTGCCTCGAGGGTCTACCAAGAGACCCAGTACTTC; CDR3 protein: CASRVYQETQYF
D gene: -; V gene: TRBV5-4; CDR3 length: 13; clone size: -; J gene: TRBJ2-5; CDR3 DNA: TGTGCCAGCAGCTTCGGGGCAGGTGAGACCCAGTACTTC; CDR3 protein: CASSFGAGETQYF
D gene: -; V gene: TRBV6-5; CDR3 length: 13; clone size: -; J gene: TRBJ2-7; CDR3 DNA: TGTGCCAGCAGTTCAGCAGAAGGGGACGAGCAGTACTTC; CDR3 protein: CASSSAEGDEQYF
D gene: -; V gene: TRBV7-9; CDR3 length: 15; clone size: -; J gene: TRBJ2-7; CDR3 DNA: TGTGCCAGCAGCCTTCGACCGGGGACCTTCGGCGAGCAGTACTTC; CDR3 protein: CASSLRPGTFGEQYF
D gene: -; V gene: TRBV4-3; CDR3 length: 17; clone size: -; J gene: TRBJ2-3; CDR3 DNA: TGCGCCAGCAGCCAAGATCCCGGGACCCGGCGGACAGATACGCAGTATTTT; CDR3 protein: CASSQDPGTRRTDTQYF
D gene: TRBD2; V gene: TRBV13; CDR3 length: 16; clone size: -; J gene: TRBJ2-2; CDR3 DNA: TGTGCCAGCAGCATTCGGGGGGGCCTAGGGACCGGGGAGCTGTTTTTT; CDR3 protein: CASSIRGGLGTGELFF
D gene: -; V gene: TRBV6-5; CDR3 length: 14; clone size: -; J gene: TRBJ1-5; CDR3 DNA: TGTGCCAGCAGTTACTCGAGGTTCGGGCAGCCCCAGCATTTT; CDR3 protein: CASSYSRFGQPQHF
D gene: TRBD2; V gene: TRBV18; CDR3 length: 13; clone size: -; J gene: TRBJ2-3; CDR3 DNA: TGTGCCAGCTCACCCCTAGCGGAAGATACGCAGTATTTT; CDR3 protein: CASSPLAEDTQYF
D gene: TRBD1; V gene: TRBV7-2; CDR3 length: 12; clone size: once; J gene: TRBJ2-7; CDR3 DNA: TGTGCCAGCAGCTCGGGACAGCCCGAGCAGTACTTC; CDR3 protein: CASSSGQPEQYF
D gene: TRBD2; V gene: TRBV7-9; CDR3 length: 13; clone size: once; J gene: TRBJ2-1; CDR3 DNA: TGTGCCAGCAGCCCTCTAGCGGGTAATGAGCAGTTCTTC; CDR3 protein: CASSPLAGNEQFF
D gene: -; V gene: TRBV5-6; CDR3 length: 14; clone size: -; J gene: TRBJ2-1; CDR3 DNA: TGTGCCAGCAGCTTGGGCAGCTCCTACAATGAGCAGTTCTTC; CDR3 protein: CASSLGSSYNEQFF
D gene: TRBD1; V gene: TRBV18; CDR3 length: 14; clone size: -; J gene: TRBJ1-2; CDR3 DNA: TGTGCCAGCTCACCGCGCGGGGACAGCTTAGAGGACACCTTC; CDR3 protein: CASSPRGDSLEDTF
D gene: -; V gene: TRBV6-5; CDR3 length: 12; clone size: -; J gene: TRBJ1-1; CDR3 DNA: TGTGCCAGCAGCCTCTTGAACACTGAAGCTTTCTTT; CDR3 protein: CASSLLNTEAFF
D gene: TRBD1; V gene: TRBV6-5; CDR3 length: 13; clone size: few; J gene: TRBJ1-2; CDR3 DNA: TGTGCCAGCAGTTTGGACAGGAACTATGGCTACACCTTC; CDR3 protein: CASSLDRNYGYTF
D gene: TRBD2; V gene: TRBV11-2; CDR3 length: 16; clone size: -; J gene: TRBJ2-1; CDR3 DNA: TGTGCCAGCAGCGTCTTCCCCGCGGGGGGGAATAGCGAGCAGTTCTTC; CDR3 protein: CASSVFPAGGNSEQFF
D gene: TRBD2; V gene: TRBV5-4; CDR3 length: 18; clone size: -; J gene: TRBJ2-1; CDR3 DNA: TGTGCCAGCAGACCGACTAGCGGGGGGCCAAGCTCCTACAATGAGCAGTTCTTC; CDR3 protein: CASRPTSGGPSSYNEQFF
D gene: TRBD1; V gene: TRBV27; CDR3 length: 11; clone size: -; J gene: TRBJ1-1; CDR3 DNA: TGTGCCAGTCTAACAGGGGCTGAAGCTTTCTTT; CDR3 protein: CASLTGAEAFF
D gene: TRBD1; V gene: TRBV7-8; CDR3 length: 17; clone size: -; J gene: TRBJ2-2; CDR3 DNA: TGTGCCAGCAGCTTAACATTACAGGGGGCCTACACCGGGGAGCTGTTTTTT; CDR3 protein: CASSLTLQGAYTGELFF
D gene: TRBD1; V gene: TRBV7-9; CDR3 length: 15; clone size: -; J gene: TRBJ2-7; CDR3 DNA: TGTGCCAGCAGACGGACAGGGGGCCGATTGGACGAGCAGTACTTC; CDR3 protein: CASRRTGGRLDEQYF
D gene: -; V gene: TRBV7-2; CDR3 length: 14; clone size: -; J gene: TRBJ1-1; CDR3 DNA: TGTGCCACCAAGAGGCAGGGAGTTCCCACTGAAGCTTTCTTT; CDR3 protein: CATKRQGVPTEAFF